Below are 24 T cell receptor beta chains sequenced from a single sample in a study of blood T cell repertoires in COVID-19. Libraries were prepared by immunoSEQ multiplex PCR; TCRdb keeps only in-frame clonotypes and omits some of them. Here the sample spans roughly 25,000 clones, roughly 94% being singletons. The sequencing sample was made of peripheral blood. These receptors were taken from a woman between 45 and 60 years old with active COVID-19.

DNA for the CDR3: TGTGCCAGTGGGGGGGGGTATGGAAACACCATATATTTT. This encodes CASGGGYGNTIYF. The chain recombines TRBV6-5 with TRBJ1-3; a weak D match, TRBD1 (5 bases). The CDR3 has 13 amino acids. The germline gives CDR1 MNHEY, CDR2 SVGAGI. The V gene lost 9 bases and the J gene lost 3 bases, with 12 bases spanning the gap.

The chain carries TRBV18 and TRBJ2-7; tentatively, D is TRBD2 (6 bases). The CDR3 is made up of 13 amino acids. V lost 3 bases to trimming and J lost 6 bases, with 12 bases between them. Germline V lookup: CDR1 KGHSH, CDR2 LQKENI. CDR3 region: CASSPGEDGEQYV. The DNA for the CDR3 is TGTGCCAGCTCACCGGGGGAGGATGGCGAGCAGTACGTC.

The gene calls are TRBV7-9 and TRBJ1-2; TRBD1 agrees at 7 bases. V lost 5 bases and J lost 2; bases outside the gene matches: 2. The CDR3 sequence is 13 residues long. Germline CDR1 is SEHNR and CDR2 is FQNEAQ (reference sequence). The CDR3 loop is CASSRGGNYGYTF. Here the CDR3 DNA reads TGTGCCAGCAGCCGAGGGGGCAACTATGGCTACACCTTC.

V gene TRBV9 combines with J gene TRBJ1-3; D gene unclear. The CDR3 length is 14 residues. CDR1 is SGDLS, CDR2 YYNGEE, per germline. V lost 0 bases and J lost 1, with 5 bases in between. The CDR3 sequence: CASSVVESGNTIYF. In DNA form, the CDR3 reads TGTGCCAGCAGCGTAGTTGAGTCTGGAAACACCATATATTTT.

In this sample, this clone turned up once. The V call is TRBV11-3, the J call TRBJ2-3; 9 nucleotides agree with TRBD2. Germline-derived CDR1 and CDR2 are SGHNT and YENEEA. The CDR3 extends over 14 amino acids. J was trimmed by 3 bases and V by 5 bases; bases with no gene match: 3. CDR3 sequence reads: CASSRSGGTDTQYF. CDR3 sequence (DNA): TGTGCCAGCAGCCGTAGCGGGGGTACAGATACGCAGTATTTT.

This sequence joins TRBV11-2 and TRBJ2-3; D is perhaps TRBD1 (6 bases). V was trimmed by 6 bases and J by 0 bases, leaving 13 bases between them. CDR1 and CDR2 from the germline V gene are SGHAT and FQNNGV. This CDR3 is built from 15 residues. DNA of the CDR3: TGTGCCAGCAGGACTCCGGACAGTAGCACAGATACGCAGTATTTT. This sequence encodes CASRTPDSSTDTQYF. The full variable domain, its missing parts supplied by reference TRBV11-2 and TRBJ2-3, is EAGVAQSPRYKIIEKRQSVAFWCNPISGHATLYWYQQILGQGPKLLIQFQNNGVVDDSQLPKDRFSAERLKGVDSTLKIQPAKLEDSAVYLCASRTPDSSTDTQYFGPGTRLTVL.

The J gene is TRBJ1-2, the V gene TRBV2, with TRBD1 matching 8 bases. Germline V gene sequence: CDR1 SNHLY, CDR2 FYNNEI. The trim removed 3 bases at V and 5 bases at J, leaving 8 bases unmatched. The CDR3 totals 15 residues. The CDR3 DNA reads TGTGCCAGCAGTGACGACGGACAGGGCTTTTATGGCTACACCTTC. It translates to CASSDDGQGFYGYTF.

The chain links TRBV24-1 to TRBJ2-1, with 11 bases aligning to TRBD1. This CDR3 is 13 amino acids long. V lost 9 bases and J lost 7; bases outside the gene matches: 4. Germline values: CDR1 KGHDR, CDR2 SFDVKD. The CDR3 DNA is TGTGCCACCGGACAGGGGGCGCAAAATGAGCAGTTCTTC. Protein product: CATGQGAQNEQFF.

For the CDR3, the DNA is TGTGCCAGCACCCGACAGGGGAGAGGAAACACCATATATTTT. This translates into CASTRQGRGNTIYF. The chain uses TRBV6-6 and TRBJ1-3; 8 bases line up with TRBD1. Germline CDR1 is MNHNY and CDR2 is SVGAGI (reference sequence). The CDR3 contains 14 residues. V lost 7 bases and J lost 4; bases outside the gene matches: 6.

A single count supports this clone. V is TRBV29-1 and J is TRBJ2-7; the D is unclear. V gave up 4 bases and J gave up 3 bases, with 13 bases separating them. Germline loops: CDR1 SQVTM, CDR2 ANQGSEA. This CDR3 comprises 13 residues. The CDR3 region has the DNA TGCAGCGTTGCCAGGCCGTCTGGCTACGAGCAGTACGTC. Amino acids: CSVARPSGYEQYV.

This rearrangement joins TRBV28 to TRBJ1-4; D gene ambiguous. V dropped 6 bases and J dropped 8 bases, with 19 bases sitting between them. There are 15 residues in the CDR3. Germline V gene data show CDR1 as MDHEN and CDR2 as SYDVKM. The CDR3 coding sequence is TGTGCCAGCAGGTCCTATAACAACCGGCGGGAAAAACTGTTTTTT. Translation: CASRSYNNRREKLFF.

The chain has TRBV18 and TRBJ1-2; D gene uncertain. The V end was cut by 6 bases, the J end by 8 bases, with 22 bases between. The germline V gene encodes CDR1 KGHSH and CDR2 LQKENI. CDR3 length: 15 amino acids. The CDR3 region has the DNA TGTGCCAGCTCGGGGAGGGCGAATCAGCTAGAAGGCTACACCTTC. This translates into CASSGRANQLEGYTF.

This clone was counted once. The rearrangement joins TRBV5-1 to TRBJ2-5; D may be TRBD2 (6 bases). This CDR3 region has 14 residues. The ends were cut back, 4 bases at V and 7 bases at J, with 17 bases in the middle. Germline V gene sequence: CDR1 SGHRS, CDR2 YFSETQ. Here the CDR3 reads CASSAGPLPGTQYF. DNA of the CDR3: TGCGCCAGCAGCGCGGGACCGCTTCCAGGGACCCAGTACTTC. Looking up the rest from reference TRBV5-1 and TRBJ2-5 gives the full variable domain: KAGVTQTPRYLIKTRGQQVTLSCSPISGHRSVSWYQQTPGQGLQFLFEYFSETQRNKGNFPGRFSGRQFSNSRSEMNVSTLELGDSALYLCASSAGPLPGTQYFGPGTRLLVL.

This clone has just a few counts. This chain uses TRBV29-1 with TRBJ2-2; 8 bases agree with TRBD2. In germline, CDR1 is SQVTM, CDR2 ANQGSEA. Trimming took 5 bases from V and 0 from J; bases not matched to a gene: 2. This CDR3 has 14 amino acids. The CDR3: CSVSLAANTGELFF. Written as DNA, the CDR3 is TGCAGCGTTTCACTAGCGGCGAACACCGGGGAGCTGTTTTTT.

The rearrangement joins TRBV7-8 to TRBJ1-6; possible D gene TRBD1, 5 bases. Germline CDR1 SGHVS, CDR2 FQNEAQ. V lost 2 bases to trimming and J lost 5 bases, with 13 bases between them. The CDR3 consists of 16 residues. In DNA form, the CDR3 reads TGTGCCAGCAGCTTAAGTCCAGACAGCAATAATTCACCCCTCCACTTT. It encodes CASSLSPDSNNSPLHF.

This sequence joins TRBV27 and TRBJ1-2, with TRBD1 identical over 7 bases. Germline lookup yields CDR1 MNHEY and CDR2 SMNVEV (reference sequence). The CDR3 spans 13 residues. Losses at the gene ends were 5 bases for V and 8 bases for J; bases not matched to a gene: 8. The CDR3 is CASSPPGGRGYTF. CDR3 bases: TGTGCCAGCAGTCCCCCAGGGGGGCGAGGCTACACCTTC.

The V and J genes are TRBV11-2 and TRBJ2-3, with D possibly being TRBD2 (6 bases). This CDR3 has 16 residues. Germline V gene lookup returns CDR1 SGHAT and CDR2 FQNNGV. Trimming left V 2 bases short and J 2 bases short, with 14 bases between. CDR3 in DNA: TGTGCCAGCAGCTTACAGAGAGCGGGTAACACAGATACGCAGTATTTT. Residues: CASSLQRAGNTDTQYF.

The CDR3: CASSLPLYNEQFF. The CDR3 DNA is TGTGCCAGCAGCTTACCTCTCTACAATGAGCAGTTCTTC. This chain joins TRBV7-2 and TRBJ2-1; no definite D call. The CDR3 is made up of 13 amino acids. The V gene lost 2 bases and the J gene lost 3 bases, with 5 bases spanning the gap. Germline CDR1 and CDR2: SGHTA and FQGNSA.

The CDR3 DNA reads as TGTGCCAGCAGTCTAGGACTAGCGGGGGCCTACGAGCAGTACTTC. Its translation: CASSLGLAGAYEQYF. The chain links TRBV6-2 or TRBV6-3 to TRBJ2-7; 13 positions match TRBD2. CDR3 length: 15 amino acids. Germline values: CDR1 MNHEY, CDR2 SVGEGT. The V and J ends lost 5 bases and 2 bases, in that order; junction bases with no gene match: 3.

Here the CDR3 DNA reads TGTGCCAGCAGCGATCCGGGACTAACTATCAATGAGCAGTTCTTC. This encodes CASSDPGLTINEQFF. This chain joins TRBV9 and TRBJ2-1; 7 positions match TRBD2. Per germline, CDR1 SGDLS and CDR2 YYNGEE. The CDR3 spans 15 residues. Unmatched junction bases numbered 9, after V lost 3 bases and J lost 6 bases.

V is TRBV5-1 and J is TRBJ1-1; TRBD1 aligns across 11 bases. The CDR3 extends over 14 amino acids. The V gene end was trimmed by 4 bases and the J gene end by 7 bases; junction bases not matched to a gene: 6. In germline, CDR1 is SGHRS, CDR2 YFSETQ. This chain's CDR3 is CASSRPGQGGEAFF. The CDR3 nucleotides read TGCGCCAGCAGCCGCCCGGGACAGGGGGGTGAAGCTTTCTTT.

In DNA, the CDR3 is TGTGCCAGCAGTCTGGGACAGGGTCTCGAGACCCAGTACTTC. It translates to CASSLGQGLETQYF. The chain couples TRBV6-5 to TRBJ2-5, with TRBD1 identical over 9 bases. The CDR3 spans 14 residues. Unmatched junction bases numbered 6, after V lost 5 bases and J lost 5 bases. Germline CDR1 MNHEY, CDR2 SVGAGI.

This chain links TRBV19 with TRBJ1-5; D may be TRBD1 (6 bases). Germline values: CDR1 LNHDA, CDR2 SQIVND (reference sequence). V lost 8 bases and J lost 0, with 11 bases in between. There are 14 residues in the CDR3. CDR3 sequence (DNA): TGTGCCAGTGCAGGGACACATAGCAATCAGCCCCAGCATTTT. Translated: CASAGTHSNQPQHF.

The rearrangement uses TRBV5-4 and TRBJ2-1; D gene ambiguous. Germline CDR1 and CDR2: SGHNT and YYREEE (reference sequence). Between the trimmed V and J ends, which lost 2 bases and 5 bases, there was a span of 5 bases. The CDR3 is 12 amino acids. The CDR3 protein is CASSFQNNEQFF. The CDR3 bases are TGTGCCAGCAGCTTTCAGAACAATGAGCAGTTCTTC.